This entry is about one T cell receptor (beta chain). Its antigen is not identified. This CDR3 has 16 amino acids. V dropped 2 bases and J dropped 0; count of bases not matched to a gene: 4. Germline loops: CDR1 SGHNT, CDR2 YYREEE (reference sequence). 60 Vbeta and 13 Jbeta primers were used in PCR. The protocol was immunoSEQ multiplex PCR, while the TCRdb copy is restricted to in-frame clones and leaves out a portion. The sample carries more than 95,000 clones, 65% to 85% recorded once. The data stem from a study of cytomegalovirus exposure and HLA in healthy donors. Study results and caveats: As a later analysis revealed, the rate of TCR association differed by HLA locus, with DRB1 most and HLA-C fewest. Sequences of the TCR beta chain were said to predict the HLA-A and HLA-B alleles of most subjects accurately. Under in vitro conditions, three CMV-associated chains were confirmed as specific for CMV antigens. Researchers reported in a later analysis that a missense DCLRE1C variant was tied to TCR beta V- and J-gene trimming.

The sample comprised PBMCs. The rearrangement links TRBV5-4 to TRBJ1-1; 10 bases fit TRBD1. The sequence was collected from a man in his fifties in good health and CMV-seropositive. CDR3 sequence reads: CASSFVDRGVNTEAFF. CDR3 sequence (DNA): TGTGCCAGCAGCTTCGTGGACAGGGGGGTGAACACTGAAGCTTTCTTT.